These 3 T cell receptor beta chains originate from one sample sequenced in a study of a mutant IDH1 vaccine in newly diagnosed glioma. The assay was immunoSEQ multiplex PCR, and TCRdb's table has in-frame clones only and misses some. The table lists fewer than 50,000 clones, 92% of them singletons, with 15% to 20% in the top ten. Time point noted: baseline, week 1 (first vaccination visit). The treatment: pre-vaccination baseline after standard-of-care therapy. This specimen was PBMCs, taken from a glioma patient treated with radiotherapy, temozolomide or both. The receptors derive from a young man with glioma.

The genes are TRBV5-1 and TRBJ1-2, with 9 bases that match TRBD1. CDR3 size: 12 residues. V shed 5 bases, J shed 10 bases, and the junction held 6 bases outside the gene matches. Germline V gene lookup returns CDR1 SGHRS and CDR2 YFSETQ. CDR3 DNA: TGCGCCAGCAGGGGACAGGGTATAATCTACACCTTC. It translates to CASRGQGIIYTF.

The chain joins TRBV4-1 to TRBJ1-2; D is undetermined. Trimming left V 8 bases short and J 4 bases short, with 8 bases between. Germline V gene sequence: CDR1 MGHRA, CDR2 YSYEKL. The CDR3 covers 11 residues. The CDR3 reads CASGSLYGYTF. In DNA form, the CDR3 reads TGCGCCAGCGGATCCCTCTATGGCTACACCTTC.

This chain uses TRBV7-2 with TRBJ2-1; 11 nucleotides agree with TRBD2. The CDR3 loop spans 17 amino acids. The ends lost 2 bases at V and 10 bases at J; junction bases unmatched: 13. Germline values: CDR1 SGHTA, CDR2 FQGNSA. CDR3 in DNA: TGTGCCAGCAGCTTAACCCCGGGACTAGCGGCCCGTAGGGAGCAGTTCTTC. Translated, it gives CASSLTPGLAARREQFF.